This TCR beta chain was identified in a study of cytomegalovirus exposure and HLA in healthy donors. The PCR made use of 60 Vbeta and 13 Jbeta primers. Sequenced by immunoSEQ multiplex PCR; TCRdb stores in-frame clones only, minus some. The repertoire holds 150,000 or so clones, around 75% seen once, with 1.6% in the top ten. This clonotype originated in a woman between 18 and 29 years old in good health and CMV-seronegative. The sequenced material came from PBMCs.

CDR3 nucleotide sequence: TGCAGCTCCCTCGAACTAGCGGGAGTCCGATGGGAGCAGTTCTTC. Translation: CSSLELAGVRWEQFF. This sequence joins TRBV29-1 and TRBJ2-1; the match to TRBD2 covers 11 bases. V lost 8 bases to trimming and J lost 10 bases; unmatched junction nucleotides: 16. The germline V gene encodes CDR1 SQVTM and CDR2 ANQGSEA. The CDR3 is 15 amino acids.